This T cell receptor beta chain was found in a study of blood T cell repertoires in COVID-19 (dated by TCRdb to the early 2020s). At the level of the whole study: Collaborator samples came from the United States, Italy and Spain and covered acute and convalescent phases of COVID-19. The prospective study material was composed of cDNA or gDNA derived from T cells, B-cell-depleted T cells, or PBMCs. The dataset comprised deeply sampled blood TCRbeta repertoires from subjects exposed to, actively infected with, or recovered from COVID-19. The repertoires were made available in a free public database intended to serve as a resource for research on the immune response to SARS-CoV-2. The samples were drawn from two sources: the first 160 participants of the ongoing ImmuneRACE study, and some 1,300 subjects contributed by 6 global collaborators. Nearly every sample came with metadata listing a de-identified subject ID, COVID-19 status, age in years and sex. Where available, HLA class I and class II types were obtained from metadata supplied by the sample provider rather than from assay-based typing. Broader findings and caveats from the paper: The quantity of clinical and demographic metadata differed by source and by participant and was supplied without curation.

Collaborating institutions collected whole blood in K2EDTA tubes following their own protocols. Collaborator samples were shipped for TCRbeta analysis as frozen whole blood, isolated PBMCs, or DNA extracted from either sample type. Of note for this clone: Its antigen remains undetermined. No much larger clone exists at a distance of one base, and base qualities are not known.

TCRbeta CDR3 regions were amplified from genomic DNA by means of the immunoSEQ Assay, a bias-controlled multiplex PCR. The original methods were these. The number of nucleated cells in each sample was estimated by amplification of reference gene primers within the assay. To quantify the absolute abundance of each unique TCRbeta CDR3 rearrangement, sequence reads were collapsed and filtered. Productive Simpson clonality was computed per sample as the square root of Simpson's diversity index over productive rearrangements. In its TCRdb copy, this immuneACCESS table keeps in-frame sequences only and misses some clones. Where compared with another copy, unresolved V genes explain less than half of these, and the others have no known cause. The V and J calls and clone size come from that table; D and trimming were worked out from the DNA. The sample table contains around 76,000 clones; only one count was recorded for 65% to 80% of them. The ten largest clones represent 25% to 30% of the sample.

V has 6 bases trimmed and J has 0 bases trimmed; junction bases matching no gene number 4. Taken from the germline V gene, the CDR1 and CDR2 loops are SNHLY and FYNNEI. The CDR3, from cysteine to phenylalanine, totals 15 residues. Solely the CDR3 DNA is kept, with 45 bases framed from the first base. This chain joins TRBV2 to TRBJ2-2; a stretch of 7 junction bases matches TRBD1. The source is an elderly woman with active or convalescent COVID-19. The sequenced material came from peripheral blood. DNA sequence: TGTGCCAGCAGAGCCGACAGGGCGAACACCGGGGAGCTGTTTTTT. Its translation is CASRADRANTGELFF.